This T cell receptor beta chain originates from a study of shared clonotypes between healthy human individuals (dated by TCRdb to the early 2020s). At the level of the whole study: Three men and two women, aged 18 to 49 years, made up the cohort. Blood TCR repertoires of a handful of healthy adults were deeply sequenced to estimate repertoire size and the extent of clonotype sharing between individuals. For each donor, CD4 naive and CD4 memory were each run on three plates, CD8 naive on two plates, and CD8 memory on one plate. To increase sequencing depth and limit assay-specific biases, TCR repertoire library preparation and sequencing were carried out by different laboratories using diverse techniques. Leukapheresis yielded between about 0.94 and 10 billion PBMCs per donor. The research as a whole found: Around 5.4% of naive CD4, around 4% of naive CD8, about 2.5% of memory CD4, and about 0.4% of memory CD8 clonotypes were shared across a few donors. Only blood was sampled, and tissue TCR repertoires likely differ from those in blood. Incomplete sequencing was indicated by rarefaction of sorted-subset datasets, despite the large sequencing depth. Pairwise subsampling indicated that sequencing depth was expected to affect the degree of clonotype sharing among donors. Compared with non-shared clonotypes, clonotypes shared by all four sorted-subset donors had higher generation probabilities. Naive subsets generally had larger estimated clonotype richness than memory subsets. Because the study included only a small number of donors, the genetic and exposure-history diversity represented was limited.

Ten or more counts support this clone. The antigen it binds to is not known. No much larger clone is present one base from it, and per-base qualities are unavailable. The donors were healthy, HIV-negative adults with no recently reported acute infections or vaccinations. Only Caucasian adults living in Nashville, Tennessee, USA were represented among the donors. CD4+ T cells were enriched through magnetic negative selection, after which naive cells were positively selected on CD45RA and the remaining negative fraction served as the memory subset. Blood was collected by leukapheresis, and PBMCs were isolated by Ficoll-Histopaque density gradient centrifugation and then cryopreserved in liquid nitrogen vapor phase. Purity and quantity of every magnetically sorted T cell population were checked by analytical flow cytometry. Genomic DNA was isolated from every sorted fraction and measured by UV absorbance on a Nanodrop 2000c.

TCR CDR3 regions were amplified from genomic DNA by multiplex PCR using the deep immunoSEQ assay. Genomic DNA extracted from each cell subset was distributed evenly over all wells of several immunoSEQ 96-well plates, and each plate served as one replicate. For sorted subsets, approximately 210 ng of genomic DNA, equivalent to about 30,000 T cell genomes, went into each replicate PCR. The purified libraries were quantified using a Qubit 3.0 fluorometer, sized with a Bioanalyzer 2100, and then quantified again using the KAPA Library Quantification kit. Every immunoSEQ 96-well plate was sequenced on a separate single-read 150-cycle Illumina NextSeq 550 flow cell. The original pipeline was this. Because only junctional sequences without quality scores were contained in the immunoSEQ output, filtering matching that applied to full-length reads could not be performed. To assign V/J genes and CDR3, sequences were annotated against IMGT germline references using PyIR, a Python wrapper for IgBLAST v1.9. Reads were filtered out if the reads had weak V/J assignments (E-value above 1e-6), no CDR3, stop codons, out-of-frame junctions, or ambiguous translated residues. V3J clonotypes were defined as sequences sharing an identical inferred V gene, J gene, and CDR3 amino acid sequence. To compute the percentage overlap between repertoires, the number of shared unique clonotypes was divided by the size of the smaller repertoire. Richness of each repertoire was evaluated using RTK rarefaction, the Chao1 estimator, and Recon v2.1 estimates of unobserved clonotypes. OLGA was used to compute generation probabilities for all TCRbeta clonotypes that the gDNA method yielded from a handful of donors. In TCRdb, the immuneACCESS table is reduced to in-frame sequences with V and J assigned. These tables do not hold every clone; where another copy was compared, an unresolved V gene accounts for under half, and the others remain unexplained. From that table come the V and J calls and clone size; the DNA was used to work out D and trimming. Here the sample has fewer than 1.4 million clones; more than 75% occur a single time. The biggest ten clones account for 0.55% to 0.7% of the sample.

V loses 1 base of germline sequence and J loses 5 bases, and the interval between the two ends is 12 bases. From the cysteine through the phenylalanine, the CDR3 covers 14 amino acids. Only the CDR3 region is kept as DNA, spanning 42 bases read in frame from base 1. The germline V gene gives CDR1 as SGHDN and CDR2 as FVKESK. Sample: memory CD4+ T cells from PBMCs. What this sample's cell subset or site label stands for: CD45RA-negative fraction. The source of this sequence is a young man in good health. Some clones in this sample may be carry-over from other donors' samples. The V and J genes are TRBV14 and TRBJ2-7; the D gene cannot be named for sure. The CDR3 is CASSQALGLHEQYF. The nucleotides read TGTGCCAGCAGCCAAGCTCTGGGTCTGCACGAGCAGTACTTC.